These 16 T cell receptor beta chains came from one sample sequenced in a study of shared clonotypes between healthy human individuals. Cells designated naive CD8 were CD45RO-negative and were positively selected for CCR7, with terminally differentiated effector memory CD45RA+ cells excluded. Assay used: immunoSEQ multiplex PCR; TCRdb lists only in-frame clones, some missing. The profile shows around 2,000,000 clones, about 95% of them singletons. Sequencing was performed on naive CD8+ T cells sorted from blood. These TCRs come from a young man in good health.

V gene TRBV19 combines with J gene TRBJ1-1; D is ambiguous. With 3 bases removed from V and 3 bases from J, the gap between germline ends came to 14 bases. This CDR3 has 15 amino acids. Germline lookup yields CDR1 LNHDA and CDR2 SQIVND (reference sequence). The CDR3 DNA follows: TGTGCCAGTAGTATCGAGGACTTTTCCTACACTGAAGCTTTCTTT. Translated, it gives CASSIEDFSYTEAFF.

V is TRBV6-1 and J is TRBJ2-7; D is undetermined. CDR3 length: 15 amino acids. In germline, CDR1 is MNHNS, CDR2 SASEGT. V lost 2 bases and J 2 bases, leaving 13 bases between the germline ends. The DNA of the CDR3 is TGTGCCAGCAGTGAATCAGATATACCAACCTACGAGCAGTACTTC. Its translation is CASSESDIPTYEQYF.

The chain recombines TRBV4-1 with TRBJ2-7; 8 bases are a match to TRBD2. The CDR3 covers 17 residues. Germline V gene lookup returns CDR1 MGHRA and CDR2 YSYEKL. With V trimmed by 0 bases and J by 2 bases, 9 bases remained unmatched. In DNA, the CDR3 is TGCGCCAGCAGCCAAGAGGCGGGGGGCGGATCGGCCTACGAGCAGTACTTC. It yields the protein CASSQEAGGGSAYEQYF.

This chain's CDR3 is CASSGTGGGTDTQYF. The CDR3 nucleotides are TGTGCCAGCAGCGGGACAGGGGGTGGGACAGATACGCAGTATTTT. The V gene is TRBV7-9, the J gene TRBJ2-3; TRBD1 matches 11 bases. This CDR3 is 15 amino acids long. V shed 5 bases, J shed 3 bases, and the junction held 4 bases outside the gene matches. Germline loops: CDR1 SEHNR, CDR2 FQNEAQ (reference sequence).

The chain has TRBV18 and TRBJ2-7; D perhaps matches TRBD1 (5 bases). The CDR3 is 14 amino acids. Germline CDR1 is KGHSH and CDR2 is LQKENI. V was clipped by 6 bases and J by 4 bases, with 16 bases between them. The CDR3 bases are TGTGCCAGCTCCCCAGAAGGGCCAGGGTACGAGCAGTACTTC. Its translation: CASSPEGPGYEQYF.

The CDR3 region is CASSLAIGVPNTEAFF. The CDR3 DNA sequence: TGTGCCAGCAGCTTAGCTATAGGGGTTCCGAACACTGAAGCTTTCTTT. The chain has TRBV7-9 and TRBJ1-1, with TRBD1 as a possible D gene (5 bases). Trimming cost V 0 bases and J 1 base, with 12 bases left between them. The CDR3 totals 16 residues. CDR1 is SEHNR, CDR2 FQNEAQ, per germline (reference sequence).

This rearrangement joins TRBV5-6 to TRBJ1-2; D uncertain. This CDR3 is 15 amino acids long. Germline CDR1 and CDR2: SGHDT and YYEEEE. V was pared by 3 bases and J by 5 bases, with 17 bases between. The CDR3 spells CASSSTPVQLYGYTF. The CDR3, as DNA: TGTGCCAGCAGCTCAACCCCTGTTCAGCTTTATGGCTACACCTTC.

The chain couples TRBV30 to TRBJ1-1; 8 bases align to TRBD1. Germline-derived CDR1 and CDR2 are GTSNPN and SVGIG (reference sequence). This CDR3 contains 12 residues. After removal of 2 bases from V and 8 bases from J, the junction contained 4 bases not matched to a gene. The CDR3 loop is CAWSSGGQEAFF. The CDR3 nucleotides read TGTGCCTGGAGTTCAGGGGGCCAAGAAGCTTTCTTT. Full variable domain (remainder filled in from reference TRBV30 and TRBJ1-1): SQTIHQWPATLVQPVGSPLSLECTVEGTSNPNLYWYRQAAGRGLQLLFYSVGIGQISSEVPQNLSASRPQDRQFILSSKKLLLSDSGFYLCAWSSGGQEAFFGQGTRLTVV.

Points on this clone: Other DNA sequences in the sample encode the same CDR3. The rearrangement uses TRBV4-1 and TRBJ2-7, with D perhaps TRBD1 (5 bases). The CDR3 contains 12 residues. Germline V gene lookup returns CDR1 MGHRA and CDR2 YSYEKL. Trimming removed 3 bases at V and 3 bases at J, with 6 bases between. CDR3 sequence (DNA): TGCGCCAGCAGCCACGACAGCTACGAGCAGTACTTC. Protein: CASSHDSYEQYF.

This rearrangement joins TRBV7-2 to TRBJ2-3, with D tentatively TRBD1 or TRBD2 (6 bases each). The CDR3 totals 14 residues. The germline gives CDR1 SGHTA, CDR2 FQGNSA. Between the trimmed V and J ends, which lost 5 bases and 3 bases, there was a span of 12 bases. The DNA for the CDR3 is TGTGCCAGCAGCCCCCGGGGGCCTACAGATACGCAGTATTTT. It codes for CASSPRGPTDTQYF.

The rearrangement joins TRBV7-9 to TRBJ1-1; TRBD1 aligns across 10 bases. Trimming at V came to 7 bases and at J to 1 base, leaving 9 bases not matched to a gene. The V gene's germline CDR1 is SEHNR and CDR2 FQNEAQ (reference sequence). The CDR3 has 16 residues. The CDR3 here is CASINWGQGPNTEAFF. CDR3 nucleotide sequence: TGTGCCAGCATCAATTGGGGACAGGGGCCGAACACTGAAGCTTTCTTT.

This chain joins TRBV27 and TRBJ2-2; D is unresolved. The CDR3 is made up of 12 amino acids. Germline-derived CDR1 and CDR2 are MNHEY and SMNVEV (reference sequence). Trimming shortened V by 6 bases and J by 6 bases, and 8 bases separated the two germline ends. This chain's CDR3 is CASSESPGELFF. The CDR3 region has the DNA TGTGCCAGCAGCGAGAGCCCCGGGGAGCTGTTTTTT.

The chain is built from TRBV6-5 and TRBJ1-1; TRBD1 might be the D (6 bases). Germline V gene data show CDR1 as MNHEY and CDR2 as SVGAGI. V lost 2 bases to trimming and J lost 8 bases, with 15 bases between them. CDR3 length: 14 residues. The CDR3 spells CASSYAMGGQEAFF. DNA for the CDR3: TGTGCCAGCAGTTACGCTATGGGCGGACAGGAAGCTTTCTTT.

The chain is built from TRBV4-2 and TRBJ1-1; TRBD1 might be the D (6 bases). Trimming shortened V by 3 bases and J by 1 base, and 9 bases separated the two germline ends. This CDR3 is built from 14 residues. Germline-derived CDR1 and CDR2 are LGHNA and YNFKEQ. CDR3 nucleotide sequence: TGTGCCAGCAGCCAGGGGGCTTGGAACACTGAAGCTTTCTTT. It is translated as CASSQGAWNTEAFF.

This clone was observed a single time. The chain has TRBV4-3 and TRBJ2-3; 8 bases align to TRBD2. CDR1 and CDR2 (germline): LGHNA, YSLEER. The trim removed 1 base at V and 1 base at J, leaving 4 bases unmatched. There are 16 residues in the CDR3. The CDR3 coding sequence is TGCGCCAGCAGCCAAGCACTAGCGGAAGGCACAGATACGCAGTATTTT. Its protein product is CASSQALAEGTDTQYF.

V is TRBV25-1 and J is TRBJ2-5; tentative D call: TRBD1 (5 bases). With the DNA end fitting TRBJ2-7 better, the J assignment may be wrong. This CDR3 spans 11 amino acids. Germline CDR1 MGHDK, CDR2 SYGVNS. CDR3 amino acids: CASSDSYEQYF. CDR3 nucleotides: TGTGCCAGCAGCGACAGCTACGAGCAGTACTTC.